These 11 T cell receptor beta chains share one sample of origin, sequenced in a study of shared clonotypes between healthy human individuals. Cells designated naive CD8 were CD45RO-negative and were positively selected for CCR7, with terminally differentiated effector memory CD45RA+ cells excluded. Sequencing was performed with immunoSEQ multiplex PCR; in TCRdb, only in-frame clones are kept and a portion is missing. The repertoire holds around 550,000 clones, with about 95% as singletons. The sequencing input was naive CD8+ T cells sorted from blood. These receptors all come from a young woman in good health.

V gene TRBV4-2 combines with J gene TRBJ1-5, with D perhaps matching TRBD1 (5 bases). V lost 0 bases and J lost 5, with 8 bases in between. This CDR3 has 14 amino acids. Germline-derived CDR1 and CDR2 are LGHNA and YNFKEQ. The CDR3 sequence is CASSQEAGHQPQHF. Written as DNA, the CDR3 is TGTGCCAGCAGCCAAGAAGCAGGGCATCAGCCCCAGCATTTT.

Comments on this clone: Additional DNA sequences in this sample encode the identical CDR3. This chain links TRBV27 with TRBJ2-7; TRBD2 aligns across 7 bases. After removal of 8 bases from V and 0 bases from J, the junction contained 4 bases not matched to a gene. The germline V gene has CDR1 MNHEY and CDR2 SMNVEV (reference sequence). There are 13 residues in the CDR3. The chain's CDR3 is CASSSGPSYEQYF. DNA of the CDR3: TGTGCCAGCTCTAGCGGACCCTCCTACGAGCAGTACTTC.

V gene TRBV7-6 combines with J gene TRBJ2-3, with 7 bases matching TRBD2. This CDR3 comprises 15 residues. Germline lookup yields CDR1 SGHVS and CDR2 FNYEAQ. V shed 7 bases, J shed 5 bases, and the junction held 12 bases outside the gene matches. The CDR3 DNA sequence: TGTGCCAGCACCCCGTGGGGGGAGGGGAAAGATACGCAGTATTTT. Translating it yields CASTPWGEGKDTQYF.

CDR3 residues: CASSFVGEARETQYF. The CDR3 region has the DNA TGTGCCAGCAGTTTTGTGGGAGAGGCGAGAGAGACCCAGTACTTC. V gene TRBV28 combines with J gene TRBJ2-5, with TRBD2 as a possible D gene (5 bases). Per germline, CDR1 MDHEN and CDR2 SYDVKM. The V end was cut by 3 bases, the J end by 4 bases, with 15 bases between. This CDR3 has 15 amino acids. Variable domain in full (rest from reference TRBV28 and TRBJ2-5): DVKVTQSSRYLVKRTGEKVFLECVQDMDHENMFWYRQDPGLGLRLIYFSYDVKMKEKGDIPEGYSVSREKKERFSLILESASTNQTSMYLCASSFVGEARETQYFGPGTRLLVL.

V and J are TRBV13 and TRBJ2-5, with a possible D match to TRBD1 (5 bases). The length of the CDR3 is 13 residues. V lost 6 bases and J 4 bases, leaving 12 bases between the germline ends. Germline CDR1 is PRHDT and CDR2 is FYEKMQ (reference sequence). CDR3 nucleotides: TGTGCCAGCAGAGCAGGGATCGCAGAGACCCAGTACTTC. It codes for CASRAGIAETQYF.

The rearrangement links TRBV15 to TRBJ1-2, with a weak D call TRBD1 (5 bases). The germline V gene encodes CDR1 LNHNV and CDR2 YYDKDF (reference sequence). V was pared by 0 bases and J by 8 bases, with 13 bases between. There are 14 residues in the CDR3. The CDR3 sequence: CATSRDSGSLGYTF. The CDR3 DNA reads TGTGCCACCAGCAGAGATTCAGGGTCGCTCGGCTACACCTTC. Looking up the rest from reference TRBV15 and TRBJ1-2 gives the full variable domain: DAMVIQNPRYQVTQFGKPVTLSCSQTLNHNVMYWYQQKSSQAPKLLFHYYDKDFNNEADTPDNFQSRRPNTSFCFLDIRSPGLGDTAMYLCATSRDSGSLGYTFGSGTRLTVV.

The CDR3 is CASSGGDTLRDTEAFF. Written as DNA, the CDR3 is TGTGCCAGCAGCGGTGGGGACACCTTGAGAGACACTGAAGCTTTCTTT. The chain couples TRBV5-6 to TRBJ1-1; D is possibly TRBD1 (6 bases). The CDR3 covers 16 residues. The germline gives CDR1 SGHDT, CDR2 YYEEEE. V lost 4 bases to trimming and J lost 3 bases, with 19 bases between them. Full variable domain (missing parts from reference TRBV5-6 and TRBJ1-1): DAGVTQSPTHLIKTRGQQVTLRCSPKSGHDTVSWYQQALGQGPQFIFQYYEEEERQRGNFPDRFSGHQFPNYSSELNVNALLLGDSALYLCASSGGDTLRDTEAFFGQGTRLTVV.

The chain is built from TRBV30 and TRBJ2-7; tentatively, D is TRBD1 (5 bases). CDR3 length: 14 residues. In germline, CDR1 is GTSNPN, CDR2 SVGIG (reference sequence). V lost 0 bases and J lost 0, with 9 bases in between. The DNA for the CDR3 is TGTGCCTGGAGTGTAGGGGCCAGCTCCTACGAGCAGTACTTC. Protein sequence: CAWSVGASSYEQYF.

The chain carries TRBV28 and TRBJ2-2; D not resolved. The germline CDR1 and CDR2 sequences are MDHEN and SYDVKM. V lost 2 bases to trimming and J lost 2 bases, with 15 bases between them. The CDR3 totals 17 residues. CDR3 DNA sequence: TGTGCCAGCAGTTTAATTGCGTATGGAGTTAACACCGGGGAGCTGTTTTTT. It translates to CASSLIAYGVNTGELFF.

V and J are TRBV30 and TRBJ1-4, with unresolved D. CDR3 size: 13 residues. Trimming shortened V by 0 bases and J by 4 bases, and 6 bases separated the two germline ends. The germline CDR1 and CDR2 sequences are GTSNPN and SVGIG (reference sequence). The CDR3 DNA is TGTGCCTGGAGTGTGTACTATAATGAAAAACTGTTTTTT. Its translation is CAWSVYYNEKLFF.

The rearrangement links TRBV6-1 to TRBJ1-5, with a possible D match to TRBD1 (6 bases). Germline V gene data show CDR1 as MNHNS and CDR2 as SASEGT. This CDR3 comprises 14 residues. Trimming stripped 5 bases from V and 2 bases from J, with 10 bases between. The CDR3 coding sequence is TGTGCCAGCAGTCAGGACAGAGGCAATCAGCCCCAGCATTTT. Amino acids: CASSQDRGNQPQHF.